This T cell receptor (beta chain) is drawn from a study of blood T cells in healthy people across ages. It was with a sample-barcoded 5' primer and a J-beta primer mix that a second PCR of roughly 6 to 11 cycles was run. MiXCR, run by TCRdb on the 5' RACE reads, gives a single entry per CDR3 protein. The repertoire includes fewer than 1.5 million distinct CDR3 sequences, 42% of them detected once, and 7.9% sits in the top ten. Sequencing used blood. The clonotype comes from a young woman in good health.

The CDR3 DNA follows: TGCAGCGTTGAAGCCTACCGGACAGGCCAGAACACTGAAGCTTTCTTT. It is translated as CSVEAYRTGQNTEAFF. This chain joins TRBV29-1 and TRBJ1-1; the match to TRBD1 covers 7 bases. The CDR3 has 16 residues. Germline-derived CDR1 and CDR2 are SQVTM and ANQGSEA. Trimming removed 1 base from V and 1 base from J; junction bases left unmatched: 9.